This TCR beta chain stems from a study of T cell responses to AZD1222 COVID-19 vaccine. As for the study in general: It was second doses at about 4 or about 12 weeks that were pooled. The study's findings and limits: Variant regions that are unmutated are reportedly the target of nearly half of spike-specific TCRs. Clonal diversity may have been underestimated in mostly white British donors.

The CDR3 loop spans 14 amino acids. With 1 base removed from V and 6 bases from J, the gap between germline ends came to 14 bases. Germline CDR1 SGHRS, CDR2 YFSETQ. Data came from immunoSEQ multiplex PCR; TCRdb stores just in-frame clones and leaves some out. Of 90,000 to 120,000 clones listed, approximately 88% are singletons. In the case of this clone: Antigen specificity is unknown.

This receptor was identified in an adult in good health. Specimen: peripheral blood, collected on day 0 of AZD1222 vaccination. The genes are TRBV5-1 and TRBJ2-7; the D gene is possibly TRBD1 (7 bases). DNA of the CDR3: TGCGCCAGCAGCTTGAGGCAGGGGGGATTCGAGCAGTACTTC. Its translation is CASSLRQGGFEQYF.